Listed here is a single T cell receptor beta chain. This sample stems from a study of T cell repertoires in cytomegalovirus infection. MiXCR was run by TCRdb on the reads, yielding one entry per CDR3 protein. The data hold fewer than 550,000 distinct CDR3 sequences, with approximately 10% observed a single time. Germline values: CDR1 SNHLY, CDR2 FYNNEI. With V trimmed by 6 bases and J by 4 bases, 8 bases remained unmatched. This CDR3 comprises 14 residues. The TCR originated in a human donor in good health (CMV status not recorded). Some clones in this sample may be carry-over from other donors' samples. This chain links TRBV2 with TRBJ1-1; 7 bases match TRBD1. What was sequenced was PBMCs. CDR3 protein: CASRETGLSTEAFF. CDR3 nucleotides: TGTGCCAGCAGGGAGACAGGGTTGAGCACTGAAGCTTTCTTT.